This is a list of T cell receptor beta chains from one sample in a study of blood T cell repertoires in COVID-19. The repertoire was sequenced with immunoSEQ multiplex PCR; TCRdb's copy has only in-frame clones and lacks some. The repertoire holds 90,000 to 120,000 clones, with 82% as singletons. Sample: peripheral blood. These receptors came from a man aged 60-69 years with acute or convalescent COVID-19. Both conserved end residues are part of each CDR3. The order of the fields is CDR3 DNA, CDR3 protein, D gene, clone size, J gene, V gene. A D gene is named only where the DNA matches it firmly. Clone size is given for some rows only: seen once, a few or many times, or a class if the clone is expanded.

TGTGCCAGCAGTCTTTTAGTACCACCTGAAGCTTTCTTT,CASSLLVPPEAFF,NA,NA,TRBJ1-1,TRBV28
TGTGCCAGCACCAAGCCTTTAGCGGGAGTTGGAACCGGGGAGCTGTTTTTT,CASTKPLAGVGTGELFF,TRBD2,NA,TRBJ2-2,TRBV7-9
TGCGCCAGCAGCCACAACGGGGACCAAGAGACCCAGTACTTC,CASSHNGDQETQYF,NA,once,TRBJ2-5,TRBV5-1
TGTGCCAGCAGCCAAAGAGAGACAGCCAATGAGCAGTTCTTC,CASSQRETANEQFF,NA,NA,TRBJ2-1,TRBV14
TGCGCCAGCAGCAATACTCCGAGCAACTACGAGCAGTACTTC,CASSNTPSNYEQYF,NA,NA,TRBJ2-7,TRBV5-1
TGTGCCAGCAGCTCCACTTCCTGGACTATAGGCGAGCAGTACTTC,CASSSTSWTIGEQYF,NA,few,TRBJ2-7,TRBV7-6
TGTGCCAGCAGCCTACAGGGCCCTGGGGGCTACACCTTC,CASSLQGPGGYTF,NA,NA,TRBJ1-2,TRBV7-9
TGTGCCACCAGCAGAGTCGGGACAGGGGCGGGCGAGCAGTACTTC,CATSRVGTGAGEQYF,TRBD1,NA,TRBJ2-7,TRBV15
TGTGCCAGCAGCCAAGGACAGGGTCGAGAGACCCAGTACTTC,CASSQGQGRETQYF,TRBD1,NA,TRBJ2-5,TRBV7-9
TGTGCCAGCAGCCAAGGACAGGGGACCTACGAGCAGTACTTC,CASSQGQGTYEQYF,TRBD1,few,TRBJ2-7,TRBV4-2
TGTGCCAGCAGCTTAGTGGCGGGAAGCCCGAGCACAGATACGCAGTATTTT,CASSLVAGSPSTDTQYF,NA,NA,TRBJ2-3,TRBV11-2
TGTGCCAGTAGTTCCTGGACTAGCGGGGAAGAGACCCAGTACTTC,CASSSWTSGEETQYF,TRBD2,few,TRBJ2-5,TRBV19
TGTGCCAGCAGTCCGCCGAGAGACACCTCCTACGAGCAGTACTTC,CASSPPRDTSYEQYF,NA,once,TRBJ2-7,TRBV7-9
TGTGCCAGCAGCCTGCTAGGAGCGGGAGGGCCCTCTCTTCGCACAGATACGCAGTATTTT,CASSLLGAGGPSLRTDTQYF,TRBD2,NA,TRBJ2-3,TRBV27
TGTGCCAGCTCACCAGGGCAGGGGAGCTCCTACGAGCAGTACTTC,CASSPGQGSSYEQYF,NA,NA,TRBJ2-7,TRBV18
TGTGCCAGCAGCCCGGGACAGGGAAGAGGTGGCTACACCTTC,CASSPGQGRGGYTF,TRBD1,NA,TRBJ1-2,TRBV7-9
TGCGCCAGCAGCTTGGCGGGACAGGGGGCGCCGGGTGAAAAACTGTTTTTT,CASSLAGQGAPGEKLFF,TRBD1,NA,TRBJ1-4,TRBV5-1
TGTGCCACCAGTGAGGGCAGCTATTCACCCCTCCACTTT,CATSEGSYSPLHF,NA,NA,TRBJ1-6,TRBV24-1
TGTGCCAGCAGTCGGGAACTCACTAATCAGCCCCAGCATTTT,CASSRELTNQPQHF,NA,NA,TRBJ1-5,TRBV27
TGTGCCAGCACAAGGATTAGCGAACGTGGGAATGAGCAGTTCTTC,CASTRISERGNEQFF,NA,NA,TRBJ2-1,TRBV6-5
TGTGCCAGCAGCCCAGTTATGAACACTGAAGCTTTCTTT,CASSPVMNTEAFF,NA,NA,TRBJ1-1,TRBV21-1
TGTGCCAGCAGCGCGGACAGGGTTGTCGGGAATGGCTACACCTTC,CASSADRVVGNGYTF,TRBD1,once,TRBJ1-2,TRBV2
TGTGCCAGCAGTGAAATACAGGGCACTAGCGCTGAGCAGTTCTTC,CASSEIQGTSAEQFF,NA,NA,TRBJ2-1,TRBV2
TGTGCCAGCAGCCTTAGCGGGAGGGCCGGCACAGATACGCAGTATTTT,CASSLSGRAGTDTQYF,TRBD2,NA,TRBJ2-3,TRBV9
TGTGCCAGCAGAAAAGAGGGGGATCCTAACTATGGCTACACCTTC,CASRKEGDPNYGYTF,NA,NA,TRBJ1-2,TRBV27
TGTGCCAGCAGCCAATCAGGTTTCCGGGAGCTGTTTTTT,CASSQSGFRELFF,NA,NA,TRBJ2-2,TRBV14
TGTGCCAGTAGTACCTCGGACAGGGGTGACTCCAATGAGCAGTTCTTC,CASSTSDRGDSNEQFF,TRBD1,NA,TRBJ2-1,TRBV19
TGTGCCAGTGGGATCAAGCGGGTCGACAATGAGCAGTTCTTC,CASGIKRVDNEQFF,NA,NA,TRBJ2-1,TRBV6-5
TGTGCCAGCAGCGTAGGGACAGTCCAAGAGACCCAGTACTTC,CASSVGTVQETQYF,NA,NA,TRBJ2-5,TRBV9
TGCGCCAGCAGCTGGGACTCCCACTACGAGCAGTACTTC,CASSWDSHYEQYF,NA,NA,TRBJ2-7,TRBV5-1
TGCGCCAGCAGCGCTAGCGGGAGTCACCACGAGCAGTACTTC,CASSASGSHHEQYF,TRBD2,NA,TRBJ2-7,TRBV5-1
TGTGCCAGCAGCCCCAGGACTAGCGTATACGAGCAGTACTTC,CASSPRTSVYEQYF,TRBD2,NA,TRBJ2-7,TRBV11-2
TGTGCCAGTAGTCTCGGACATGTGCCATCCTACGAGCAGTACTTC,CASSLGHVPSYEQYF,NA,NA,TRBJ2-7,TRBV19
TGTGCCAGTAGTGGACTAGCGGGAGGTAACAATGAGCAGTTCTTC,CASSGLAGGNNEQFF,TRBD2,few,TRBJ2-1,TRBV19
TGCGCCAGCATGCCGGGGAGCCCTGGAAACACCATATATTTT,CASMPGSPGNTIYF,NA,few,TRBJ1-3,TRBV10-2
TGTGCCAGCTCACCATTAGGGACAGGGGGCGAGGGTACTGAAGCTTTCTTT,CASSPLGTGGEGTEAFF,TRBD1,NA,TRBJ1-1,TRBV18
TGCAGCGTTGAAGTCTTGCGGGAGGCCTCTTCCGAGCAGTACTTC,CSVEVLREASSEQYF,TRBD2,once,TRBJ2-7,TRBV29-1
TGTGCCAGCAGCGTGCTCCAGACAGGAGTCCGACCTTATGGCTACACCTTC,CASSVLQTGVRPYGYTF,NA,NA,TRBJ1-2,TRBV11-2
TGTGCCAGCAGCCCGCATTTAGCGGGAGATGGCACAGATACGCAGTATTTT,CASSPHLAGDGTDTQYF,TRBD2,NA,TRBJ2-3,TRBV7-2
TGTGCCAGCAGCCAAGTGCGGGGAGTCGCTAACTATGGCTACACCTTC,CASSQVRGVANYGYTF,NA,few,TRBJ1-2,TRBV3-1/TRBV3-2
TGTGCCAGTAGTAGGGGACAGGGGTGGGAGACCCAGTACTTC,CASSRGQGWETQYF,TRBD1,NA,TRBJ2-5,TRBV19
TGTGCCAGCAGTTTGGGGGCCAGCGAGGCTTTCTTT,CASSLGASEAFF,NA,NA,TRBJ1-1,TRBV28